This entry concerns a single T cell receptor beta chain. This clonotype came up many times. There is no known antigen for this receptor. No clone much larger than this one lies a single base away; base qualities are absent. This sample stems from a study of neurological immune-mediated disorders (dated by TCRdb to the late 2010s). Regarding the complete study: Of the approximately 34 multiple sclerosis patients, around 31 had relapsing-remitting MS and 3 had secondary progressive MS. The 106 TCR-beta libraries covered PBMC samples along with longitudinal samples, technical triplicates, and paired sorted CD4+ and CD8+ T-cell subsets. The cohort comprised approximately 67 subjects: approximately 15 HAM/TSP patients, approximately 34 multiple sclerosis patients and approximately 20 healthy controls. The study compared peripheral blood TCR-beta repertoires of HTLV-I-associated myelopathy (HAM/TSP) patients, multiple sclerosis patients and healthy controls using UMI-based sequencing. The research as a whole found: The MS cluster showed no association with clinical or MRI features, and the authors stated that larger cohorts are needed. Expanded clones from different subjects shared no identical CDR3 amino acid sequences, which suggests that TCR-beta repertoires were private in all groups. In phylogenetic analysis, the repertoires of 18 of 34 MS patients grouped into a cluster of related CDR3 sequences, which suggests a possible signature at the repertoire level. TCR clonal expansion was highest in HAM/TSP patients and lowest in MS patients, with MS patients falling below even healthy controls.

CDR1 SGHRS and CDR2 YFSETQ were looked up in the germline V gene. Including the terminal cysteine and phenylalanine, the CDR3 comprises 11 residues. Only CDR3 DNA remains: 33 bases, in frame from the first base. V gives up 0 bases and J gives up 6 bases, and the segment between their germline ends measures 4 bases. For the unsorted PBMC libraries, 2 million PBMCs were stored in RNAlater at -80 degrees C until RNA extraction and were used to generate the libraries. The multiple sclerosis patients were enrolled in a US clinical protocol that evaluated disease progression with magnetic resonance imaging. Peripheral blood was subjected to Ficoll-Hypaque density gradient centrifugation to isolate PBMCs, which were then cryopreserved in liquid nitrogen. cDNA synthesis used template-switch 5'RACE with a primer carrying a 10-nucleotide random unique molecular identifier tagging each TCR transcript. Every sequencing run covered 15-18 subjects and yielded more than 180 million TCR-beta sequences. The RNeasy kit was used to extract total RNA. TCR-beta VDJ regions were amplified with primers for the TCR constant region and the 5'RACE anchor, using the KAPA Real-time Library Amplification kit. A first PCR added sample indexes and Illumina adaptors, and a second PCR then raised library yield. After Ampure bead purification, the roughly 650 bp TCR product was size-selected on a 2% E-gel SizeSelection system. Before pooling, library quality was assessed on a Bioanalyzer, concentration was determined with Qubit, and library quantification was performed with the Kapa Library Quantification kit. Paired-end 2 x 150 bp sequencing of the libraries was performed on an Illumina HiSeq 2500. To increase sequence diversity, roughly 24-32% phiX was spiked into each library pool. Under the source paper's analysis protocol: The UMI-based MiGEC pipeline processed quality-filtered reads and removed over 85% of raw TCR sequences during error correction. IMGT germline references were used for aligning VDJ genes, and each clonotype was defined as a unique CDR3 amino acid sequence together with its V-J genes. Clonal expansion, Shannon diversity, and CDR3 relatedness (CalcPairwiseDistances, ClusterSamples) were evaluated with VDJtools, and phylogenetic trees were built with CLCbio workbench. A clone was classed as expanded if it had 8 or more unique UMIs, a cutoff based on coefficient-of-variation modelling across technical triplicates. The raw public reads went through TCRdb reprocessing: fastp at Q25, MiXCR clone calling, in-frame beta chains kept. Identical CDR3 protein sequences are pooled into one entry, listed with their most common genes and DNA. The V and J calls follow TCRdb's processing rather than the paper's. The sample table shows roughly 71,000 distinct CDR3 sequences, and around 3.9% are seen once. The ten top clones hold approximately 1.2% of the sample.

Sequenced input: PBMCs. The sequence derives from a man aged 25-45 years with multiple sclerosis. The V and J segments used are TRBV5-1 and TRBJ2-7; the D gene is unclear. The nucleotide sequence reads TGCGCCAGCAGCTTGGAAGGCGAGCAGTACTTC. This codes for CASSLEGEQYF.